The 9 T cell receptor beta chains in this list originate from one sample, sequenced in a study of technical replicates of blood from several donors. The method was immunoSEQ multiplex PCR; TCRdb's version includes in-frame clones alone and lacks a portion of them. The top ten clones hold less than 0.3% of a sample with approximately 70,000 clones, nearly 97% of them seen once. The sequencing sample was made of T cells isolated from PBMCs. These receptors originate from a human donor in good health.

This sequence joins TRBV6-4 and TRBJ2-2; 12 nucleotides align to TRBD2. The J segment lost 2 bases and the V segment lost 2 bases, leaving 3 bases of the junction unmatched. Looked up from germline, CDR1 is MRHNA and CDR2 is SNTAGT. The CDR3 spans 17 residues. As DNA, the CDR3 is TGTGCCAGCAGTGACGCTAGCGGGGGGGCTAACACCGGGGAGCTGTTTTTT. Amino acid sequence: CASSDASGGANTGELFF.

This chain joins TRBV28 and TRBJ1-1; D gene uncertain. The CDR3 is 12 amino acids. The ends were cut back, 3 bases at V and 4 bases at J, with 6 bases in the middle. Germline CDR1 MDHEN, CDR2 SYDVKM. CDR3 residues: CASSFGVTEAFF. In nucleotides, the CDR3 is TGTGCCAGCAGTTTCGGGGTCACTGAAGCTTTCTTT.

The V gene is TRBV7-9, the J gene TRBJ2-5; tentative D call: TRBD2 (5 bases). V was pared by 5 bases and J by 4 bases, with 20 bases between. This CDR3 has 16 amino acids. Germline V gene data show CDR1 as SEHNR and CDR2 as FQNEAQ (reference sequence). The CDR3 coding sequence is TGTGCCAGCAGCCTTGAGAGTGGGAGCAGAGGAGAGACCCAGTACTTC. Residues: CASSLESGSRGETQYF.

This sequence joins TRBV2 and TRBJ2-7, with 8 bases aligning to TRBD2. The CDR3 is made up of 14 amino acids. V shed 5 bases, J shed 2 bases, and the junction held 5 bases outside the gene matches. The V gene's germline CDR1 is SNHLY and CDR2 FYNNEI. CDR3 residues: CASSSGTRPYEQYF. The CDR3 nucleotides read TGTGCCAGCAGTTCCGGGACTAGGCCCTACGAGCAGTACTTC.

The chain has TRBV11-3 and TRBJ2-7, with 9 nucleotides matching TRBD2. This CDR3 contains 15 residues. V lost 5 bases, J lost 0 bases, and 5 bases stayed unmatched. Germline CDR1 is SGHNT and CDR2 is YENEEA. CDR3 in DNA: TGTGCCAGCAGCCCTAGCGGGGCCGACTCCTACGAGCAGTACTTC. This translates into CASSPSGADSYEQYF. Full variable domain (remainder filled in from reference TRBV11-3 and TRBJ2-7): EAGVVQSPRYKIIEKKQPVAFWCNPISGHNTLYWYLQNLGQGPELLIRYENEEAVDDSQLPKDRFSAERLKGVDSTLKIQPAELGDSAVYLCASSPSGADSYEQYFGPGTRLTVT.

The chain joins TRBV5-1 to TRBJ2-7; 7 nucleotides match TRBD2. Trimming removed 4 bases from V and 2 bases from J; junction bases left unmatched: 6. In germline, CDR1 is SGHRS, CDR2 YFSETQ. The CDR3 sequence is 14 residues long. In DNA, the CDR3 is TGCGCCAGCAGCCCAAAGCGGGGCCCCTACGAGCAGTACTTC. Amino acid sequence: CASSPKRGPYEQYF.

This chain uses TRBV15 with TRBJ2-7, with D possibly matching TRBD2 (6 bases). This CDR3 has 17 amino acids. V was clipped by 0 bases and J by 0 bases, with 15 bases between them. Germline V lookup: CDR1 LNHNV, CDR2 YYDKDF (reference sequence). The CDR3 nucleotides are TGTGCCACCAGCAGAGATAAGTCGGGGGTTAGCTCCTACGAGCAGTACTTC. It specifies CATSRDKSGVSSYEQYF.

This clone was seen a single time. This rearrangement joins TRBV2 to TRBJ1-1; D uncertain. V was trimmed by 6 bases and J by 1 base, leaving 9 bases between them. Germline V gene sequence: CDR1 SNHLY, CDR2 FYNNEI. The length of the CDR3 is 13 residues. The CDR3 spells CASRPDKNTEAFF. Here the CDR3 DNA reads TGTGCCAGCAGGCCTGACAAGAACACTGAAGCTTTCTTT.

CDR3: CASSLHRRGTVMNTEAFF. The CDR3 bases are TGCGCCAGCAGCTTGCATCGTCGGGGGACAGTCATGAACACTGAAGCTTTCTTT. The rearrangement links TRBV5-1 to TRBJ1-1; TRBD1 matches at 7 bases. The CDR3 is 18 residues long. Trimming cost V 1 base and J 0 bases; bases outside gene matches: 12. Germline V gene sequence: CDR1 SGHRS, CDR2 YFSETQ.